Following are 29 T cell receptor beta chains from one sample sequenced in a study of T cell clusters in autoimmune cytopenias. One tube held mixed TRB-A and TRB-B primer pools for touch-down PCR. With the multiplex PCR reads reprocessed, TCRdb shows one record per CDR3 protein and no DNA. This sample's table has approximately 9,400 distinct CDR3 sequences. TRB amplification used 250 ng of peripheral blood genomic DNA. Source material: peripheral blood. These receptors all come from a human donor with an autoimmune cytopenia or autoimmune hepatitis (not recorded which).

This clonotype registers medium-sized by frequency. This rearrangement joins TRBV27 to TRBJ1-2; lacking DNA, the TRBD1 call made by TCRdb goes unchecked. This CDR3 spans 12 amino acids. The germline gives CDR1 MNHEY, CDR2 SMNVEV (reference sequence). Here the CDR3 reads CASSSGSDGYTF.

The genes are TRBV27 and TRBJ2-1; checking the TCRdb D call of TRBD1 is not possible without DNA. Germline assignment: CDR1 MNHEY and CDR2 SMNVEV (reference sequence). This CDR3 is 17 amino acids long. CDR3 loop: CASQAGGLDSSYNEQFF.

The genes are TRBV7-9 and TRBJ2-3; as DNA is missing, the TRBD1 call by TCRdb cannot be tested. CDR1 and CDR2 from the germline V gene are SEHNR and FQNEAQ (reference sequence). This CDR3 spans 15 amino acids. CDR3 amino acids: CASSEGQGKADTQYF.

Considering frequency, this clonotype is medium-sized. The rearrangement joins TRBV6-2 or TRBV6-3 to TRBJ2-3; TCRdb picks TRBD1, but there is no DNA to check that call. The CDR3 runs 16 residues. Germline-derived CDR1 and CDR2 are MNHEY and SVGEGT. The CDR3: CASSYSALTSTDTQYF.

The chain combines TRBV6-6 with TRBJ2-3; TCRdb's assignment of TRBD1 cannot be checked, as there is no DNA. This CDR3 is 16 amino acids long. CDR1 and CDR2 (germline): MNHNY, SVGAGI (reference sequence). CDR3 sequence: CASRASRQGNSDTQYF.

This clonotype ranks as medium-sized in terms of frequency. The CDR3 is CASSSSTVPGELFF. The genes are TRBV6-5 and TRBJ2-2; the D gene TCRdb calls, TRBD1, cannot be checked with no DNA. Germline V lookup: CDR1 MNHEY, CDR2 SVGAGI. This CDR3 has 14 amino acids.

This chain links TRBV18 with TRBJ2-1; TCRdb's D gene call, TRBD2, goes unchecked for lack of DNA. This CDR3 is 15 amino acids long. Germline V gives CDR1 KGHSH, CDR2 LQKENI. This CDR3 is CASSSGLAGAPEQFF. The whole variable domain, filled in from reference TRBV18 and TRBJ2-1, reads NAGVMQNPRHLVRRRGQEARLRCSPMKGHSHVYWYRQLPEEGLKFMVYLQKENIIDESGMPKERFSAEFPKEGPSILRIQQVVRGDSAAYFCASSSGLAGAPEQFFGPGTRLTVL.

The rearrangement links TRBV2 to TRBJ2-1. This CDR3 is 14 amino acids long. Looked up from germline, CDR1 is SNHLY and CDR2 is FYNNEI. The CDR3 loop is CASSVGQMYDEQFF.

This chain connects TRBV12-3 or TRBV12-4 to TRBJ1-1; TCRdb's assignment of TRBD1 cannot be checked, as there is no DNA. The CDR3 loop spans 17 amino acids. The CDR3 spells CASSEAKVPGVKTEAFF.

The chain carries TRBV2 and TRBJ1-5; TCRdb gives TRBD1 as the D gene, but with no DNA this cannot be confirmed. Germline V gives CDR1 SNHLY, CDR2 FYNNEI. CDR3 length: 14 residues. This chain's CDR3 is CASSESGTNQPQHF.

This clonotype is called medium-sized based on its frequency. The chain employs TRBV19 and TRBJ1-1. In germline, CDR1 is LNHDA, CDR2 SQIVND (reference sequence). The CDR3 loop spans 12 amino acids. CDR3 protein: CASSKSHTEAFF. The variable domain in full, with the rest retrieved from reference TRBV19 and TRBJ1-1, is DGGITQSPKYLFRKEGQNVTLSCEQNLNHDAMYWYRQDPGQGLRLIYYSQIVNDFQKGDIAEGYSVSREKKESFPLTVTSAQKNPTAFYLCASSKSHTEAFFGQGTRLTVV.

The chain links TRBV5-4 to TRBJ2-6; TCRdb designates TRBD1, a call that cannot be tested without DNA. There are 17 residues in the CDR3. Germline V lookup: CDR1 SGHNT, CDR2 YYREEE (reference sequence). The CDR3 here is CASRSGTGLGGANVLTF.

Considering frequency, this clonotype is medium-sized. The chain has TRBV19 and TRBJ2-3; TCRdb names TRBD2, which stays unverified in the absence of DNA. This CDR3 has 15 amino acids. Germline V gene lookup returns CDR1 LNHDA and CDR2 SQIVND (reference sequence). This CDR3 is CASRESGGSTDTQYF.

Measured by frequency, this clonotype is medium-sized. The rearrangement links TRBV12-3 or TRBV12-4 to TRBJ2-1; TCRdb lists TRBD1, though no DNA is available to test this call. The CDR3 length is 15 residues. The CDR3 here is CASSYTGGSYNEQFF.

The genes are TRBV28 and TRBJ2-2; TCRdb names TRBD2, which stays unverified in the absence of DNA. The CDR3 is 20 residues long. Germline V gene sequence: CDR1 MDHEN, CDR2 SYDVKM. The CDR3 loop reads CASSSTGTSGRDSNTGELFF.

The gene calls are TRBV20-1 and TRBJ2-3. Germline-derived CDR1 and CDR2 are DFQATT and SNEGSKA (reference sequence). The CDR3 extends over 13 amino acids. The CDR3 reads CSPVKGGTDTQYF.

The chain joins TRBV2 to TRBJ1-5. The V gene's germline CDR1 is SNHLY and CDR2 FYNNEI. There are 13 residues in the CDR3. CDR3 in amino acids: CASSVGRNQPQHF.

The chain couples TRBV7-9 to TRBJ2-1; checking the TCRdb D call of TRBD1 is not possible without DNA. Germline CDR1 reads SEHNR; CDR2 reads FQNEAQ (reference sequence). The CDR3 has 13 residues. This CDR3 reads CASSRDNYNEQFF.

This clonotype is deemed medium-sized by its frequency. The CDR3: CASSIAGQADTQYF. The rearrangement links TRBV19 to TRBJ2-3; TCRdb selects TRBD1, and the lack of DNA leaves this call unchecked. CDR3 size: 14 residues. CDR1 and CDR2 (germline): LNHDA, SQIVND (reference sequence).

This clonotype is identified as medium-sized (0.01 to 0.1%) from frequency. The CDR3 loop is CASSLDGGGSYEQYF. The V call is TRBV27, the J call TRBJ2-7. In germline, CDR1 is MNHEY, CDR2 SMNVEV (reference sequence). This CDR3 contains 15 residues.

The V and J genes are TRBV5-6 and TRBJ1-2; absent DNA, TCRdb's TRBD1 call cannot be checked. This CDR3 is built from 12 residues. Per germline, CDR1 SGHDT and CDR2 YYEEEE. The CDR3 sequence: CASSRPGDGYTF.

The chain combines TRBV7-2 with TRBJ1-5. CDR1 and CDR2 (germline): SGHTA, FQGNSA. This CDR3 contains 13 residues. The CDR3 sequence: CASSAGLNQPQHF. Full variable domain (remainder filled in from reference TRBV7-2 and TRBJ1-5): GAGVSQSPSNKVTEKGKDVELRCDPISGHTALYWYRQSLGQGLEFLIYFQGNSAPDKSGLPSDRFSAERTGGSVSTLTIQRTQQEDSAVYLCASSAGLNQPQHFGDGTRLSIL.

The gene calls are TRBV21-1 and TRBJ1-5; the TCRdb D gene call, TRBD1, has no DNA to confirm it. TRBV21-1 is annotated as a pseudogene. This CDR3 contains 17 residues. CDR3 loop: CASSTGEDRGGNQPQHF.

The gene calls are TRBV12-5 and TRBJ2-1; lacking DNA, the TRBD2 call made by TCRdb goes unchecked. The CDR3 has 14 amino acids. From germline, CDR1 is LGHNT and CDR2 FRNRAP. CDR3 residues: CASGLGGGSGIQFF.

The chain combines TRBV6-2 or TRBV6-3 with TRBJ2-7; TCRdb reports TRBD1, a call that lacks DNA to check it against. The CDR3 has 14 residues. The germline V gene encodes CDR1 MNHEY and CDR2 SVGEGT. CDR3 in amino acids: CAIRRDRGAYEQYF.

The CDR3 sequence is CATSDRRDRKYNEQFF. The chain uses TRBV24-1 and TRBJ2-1; without DNA, the TCRdb call of TRBD2 cannot be checked. Germline V gives CDR1 KGHDR, CDR2 SFDVKD. There are 16 residues in the CDR3.

The rearrangement joins TRBV18 to TRBJ1-2; TCRdb's D gene call, TRBD1, goes unchecked for lack of DNA. CDR3 size: 14 residues. The germline gives CDR1 KGHSH, CDR2 LQKENI. The CDR3 region is CASSPDRTNYGYTF.

V gene TRBV5-5 combines with J gene TRBJ1-4. The CDR3 sequence is 12 residues long. Per the germline V gene, CDR1 is SGHKS and CDR2 is YYEKEE (reference sequence). CDR3 region: CASSFPSEKLFF.

This rearrangement joins TRBV15 to TRBJ1-3; as DNA is missing, the TRBD1 call by TCRdb cannot be tested. This CDR3 spans 16 amino acids. Germline loops: CDR1 LNHNV, CDR2 YYDKDF (reference sequence). The CDR3 here is CATSATGRVSGNTIYF.